A selection of T cell receptor beta chains follows, all from one sample in a study of graft-versus-host responses after intestinal transplantation. The assay was immunoSEQ multiplex PCR, and TCRdb's table has in-frame clones only and misses some. The sample includes about 130,000 clones, roughly 92% of them seen just once. Their antigens are not known. This specimen was unstimulated CD4+ T cells sorted from spleen or lymph node cells, taken before intestinal transplant. These receptors were taken from a human donor who received an intestinal transplant. CDR3s include the opening cysteine and the closing phenylalanine or tryptophan. Fields, in order: V gene, D gene, clone size, J gene, CDR3 DNA, CDR3 protein. D genes are given only for firm matches. Some rows mark clone size as missing; the rest say once, few, many or name a class of expanded clone.

TRBV2	TRBD2	-	TRBJ2-2	TGTGCCAGCTGGGGGGGGTTCCCGGACGGGGAGCTGTTTTTT	CASWGGFPDGELFF
TRBV7-2	-	-	TRBJ2-1	TGTGCCAGCAGCTTAAATAGGGACAATGAGCAGTTCTTC	CASSLNRDNEQFF
TRBV6-6	-	-	TRBJ1-3	TGTGCCAGCAGTTACTCAGGAACTGGAAACACCATATATTTT	CASSYSGTGNTIYF
TRBV27	TRBD1	once	TRBJ1-2	TGTGCCAGCTCGAAACAGGGGGCCAACTATGGCTACACCTTC	CASSKQGANYGYTF
TRBV4-2	-	-	TRBJ2-7	TGTGCCAGCAGCCAAGGGGACTTATACGAGCAGTACTTC	CASSQGDLYEQYF
TRBV12-2	-	-	TRBJ1-5	TGTGCAAGTCGCTTAGCGAAGAGTGGTAGCAATCAGCCCCAGCATTTT	CASRLAKSGSNQPQHF
TRBV4-2	-	-	TRBJ1-6	TGTGCCAGCAGCCTCATAAAGTCACAGGATTGGTATTCACCCCTCCACTTT	CASSLIKSQDWYSPLHF
TRBV7-3	TRBD1	-	TRBJ2-7	TGTGCCAGCAGCAATACACCGGGACAGGCCTACGAGCAGTACTTC	CASSNTPGQAYEQYF
TRBV5-1	-	-	TRBJ2-2	TGCGCCAGCAGCCTCAACTTGGCTTCGAACACCGGGGAGCTGTTTTTT	CASSLNLASNTGELFF
TRBV6-1	TRBD1	once	TRBJ1-5	TGTGCCAGCAGTGAAGTCCGGACAGGTCAAAATCAGCCCCAGCATTTT	CASSEVRTGQNQPQHF
TRBV19	-	-	TRBJ2-2	TGTGCCAGTAGTATCCAGCGGAACACCGGGGAGCTGTTTTTT	CASSIQRNTGELFF
TRBV15	TRBD1	-	TRBJ2-7	TGTGCCACCAGCAGATCGCGACAGGGGTCCTACGAGCAGTACTTC	CATSRSRQGSYEQYF
TRBV19	TRBD1	-	TRBJ1-1	TGTGCCAGTACTCCAGGGGGGAACACTGAAGCTTTCTTT	CASTPGGNTEAFF
TRBV5-1	-	-	TRBJ2-5	TGCGCCAGCAGCTTGGGGACGTCAGGTGGGGAGACCCAGTACTTC	CASSLGTSGGETQYF
TRBV5-6	-	-	TRBJ2-5	TGTGCCAGCAGCCGGAGAAGTGGACAGACTCAAGAGACCCAGTACTTC	CASSRRSGQTQETQYF
TRBV18	-	-	TRBJ1-4	TGTGCCAGCTCACCAATTGGGCAGCTAAATGAAAAACTGTTTTTT	CASSPIGQLNEKLFF
TRBV7-3	TRBD1	-	TRBJ1-1	TGTGCCAGCAGCGAACAGGGGAGGAACACTGAAGCTTTCTTT	CASSEQGRNTEAFF
TRBV2	-	-	TRBJ2-7	TGTGCCAGCAGTGCCTCGCGTGGGGCCGTACGTTACGAGCAGTACTTC	CASSASRGAVRYEQYF
TRBV2	-	-	TRBJ1-5	TGTGCCAGCAGTTCTGACGGAACTAGCAATCAGCCCCAGCATTTT	CASSSDGTSNQPQHF
TRBV7-9	-	once	TRBJ1-2	TGTGCCAGCAGTTTTCCGGTGGAGCGTGGCTACACCTTC	CASSFPVERGYTF
TRBV9	-	-	TRBJ2-5	TGTGCCAGCAGCGCGCTCACAGGGAACCAAGAGACCCAGTACTTC	CASSALTGNQETQYF
TRBV7-9	TRBD2	-	TRBJ2-5	TGTGCCAGCAGCTTCGGGGGGGGGCAAGAGACCCAGTACTTC	CASSFGGGQETQYF
TRBV30	-	once	TRBJ1-5	TGTGCCTGGGGGCCCGGGATCCGAGATCAGCCCCAGCATTTT	CAWGPGIRDQPQHF
TRBV4-1	TRBD1	few	TRBJ1-6	TGCGCCAGCAGCCAAGATCGCGGACAGGGATATTCACCCCTCCACTTT	CASSQDRGQGYSPLHF
TRBV10-2	TRBD1	-	TRBJ1-5	TGCGCCAGCAGTGAATCGGACAGGGGGTTTCAGCCCCAGCATTTT	CASSESDRGFQPQHF
TRBV18	-	few	TRBJ1-5	TGTGCCAGCTCACCCGACAGAAATCAGCCCCAGCATTTT	CASSPDRNQPQHF
TRBV27	-	-	TRBJ1-5	TGTGCCAGCAAACAACCGGGACCAACCCAGCCCCAGCATTTT	CASKQPGPTQPQHF
TRBV2	-	-	TRBJ2-1	TGTGCCAGCAGGATCCTGGACAGCTACAATGAGCAGTTCTTC	CASRILDSYNEQFF
TRBV7-8	-	-	TRBJ2-2	TGTGCCAGCAGCTCCCCCCAGGGAACGAACACCGGGGAGCTGTTTTTT	CASSSPQGTNTGELFF
TRBV4-1	TRBD2	-	TRBJ2-7	TGCGCCAGCAGCCAAGAAGGGGTAGCGGGGGCCTACGAGCAGTACTTC	CASSQEGVAGAYEQYF
TRBV7-8	TRBD2	-	TRBJ2-3	TGTGCCAGCAGCTTAGGACTAGCGGGGGGCACAGATACGCAGTATTTT	CASSLGLAGGTDTQYF
TRBV19	TRBD2	-	TRBJ2-4	TGTGCCAGTAGTATTGGGGGGGGAAACATTCAGTACTTC	CASSIGGGNIQYF
TRBV10-1	-	-	TRBJ2-7	TGCGCCAGCAGCGGACAGACAGCGGGCGAGCAGTACTTC	CASSGQTAGEQYF
TRBV7-2	TRBD2	-	TRBJ2-7	TGTGCCAGCAGCCCGCTAGCGGGGGGGCTTGAGCAGTACTTC	CASSPLAGGLEQYF
TRBV6-1	-	-	TRBJ1-2	TGTGCCAGCAGTGAAGCTCGTGGACATACCTTC	CASSEARGHTF
TRBV21-1	-	-	TRBJ2-3	TGTGCCAGCAGCAAGGGCGGGGGAGGATGCACAGATACGCAGTATTTT	CASSKGGGGCTDTQYF
TRBV12-5	TRBD2	-	TRBJ2-3	TGTGCTAGTACGTCCATGGGTCTAGCGGGGCTCACAGATACGCAGTATTTT	CASTSMGLAGLTDTQYF
TRBV9	-	once	TRBJ2-7	TGTGCCAGCAGCGTAGATGGGGGGTACGGGCAGTACTTC	CASSVDGGYGQYF
TRBV18	-	-	TRBJ1-3	TGTGCCAGCTCACTGGGGGAGAACACCATATATTTT	CASSLGENTIYF
TRBV6-5	-	-	TRBJ1-1	TGTGCCAGCAGGTCCCCCGGGGGTAACACTGAAGCTTTCTTT	CASRSPGGNTEAFF
TRBV27	TRBD1	-	TRBJ2-7	TGTGCCAGCAGTTTTCCCACTCTCCCCTCTTCGACAGGGGTATCCTACGAGCAGTACTTC	CASSFPTLPSSTGVSYEQYF
TRBV14	TRBD1	-	TRBJ2-1	TGTGCCAGCAGCCGGGACAGGGTCAATGAGCAGTTCTTC	CASSRDRVNEQFF
TRBV5-1	-	-	TRBJ1-2	TGCGCCAGCAGCCCCCTGAACTATGGCTACACCTTC	CASSPLNYGYTF
TRBV18	-	-	TRBJ1-6	TGTGCCAGCTCACCAACCTGGGACCCAGGGGATTCACCCCTCCACTTT	CASSPTWDPGDSPLHF
TRBV5-6	-	-	TRBJ1-5	TGTGCCAGCAGCTTGCGGGATCAGCCCCAGCATTTT	CASSLRDQPQHF
TRBV2	-	-	TRBJ2-7	TGTGCCAGCAGTGAAGGCTGGGGGAACGAGCAGTACTTC	CASSEGWGNEQYF
TRBV12-5	-	-	TRBJ1-1	TGTGCTAGTGGTTCTCCCAGTGGTACCTCAGGGGATGACACTGAAGCTTTCTTT	CASGSPSGTSGDDTEAFF